A single sample gave rise to the 12 T cell receptor beta chains below, sequenced in a study of blood T cell repertoires in COVID-19. Assay: immunoSEQ multiplex PCR; the TCRdb copy retains only in-frame clones and omits some. The sample records under 200,000 clones, around three quarters being singletons. The sample consisted of PBMCs or T cells enriched from blood (not recorded which). These TCRs come from a woman aged 70-85 years in a cohort exposed to, infected with or recovered from COVID-19 (not recorded which).

The chain uses TRBV5-1 and TRBJ1-1; no clear D gene. CDR3 length equals 15 residues. V was pared by 2 bases and J by 8 bases, with 19 bases between. Germline V gene data show CDR1 as SGHRS and CDR2 as YFSETQ. CDR3 protein: CASSFLAGVAFEAFF. In DNA form, the CDR3 reads TGCGCCAGCAGCTTCCTCGCCGGAGTCGCCTTCGAAGCTTTCTTT.

This chain joins TRBV28 and TRBJ2-7; a possible D gene is TRBD2 (5 bases). The CDR3 consists of 13 residues. CDR1 is MDHEN, CDR2 SYDVKM, per germline. Deletions cut 5 bases from V and 13 bases from J, with 21 bases between. The CDR3 DNA sequence: TGTGCCAGCAGTGCCCCCGGGGAGCAGCACTCATACTTC. This encodes CASSAPGEQHSYF.

The chain links TRBV19 to TRBJ1-1; D call uncertain. Trimming stripped 2 bases from V and 1 base from J, with 8 bases between. Germline V gene sequence: CDR1 LNHDA, CDR2 SQIVND (reference sequence). This CDR3 comprises 14 residues. CDR3 sequence (DNA): TGTGCCAGTAGTATAAGAGGCAGGAACACTGAAGCTTTCTTT. The encoded protein is CASSIRGRNTEAFF.

The chain uses TRBV28 and TRBJ1-6; 9 nucleotides align to TRBD1. In germline, CDR1 is MDHEN, CDR2 SYDVKM. The CDR3 sequence is 13 residues long. V was pared by 8 bases and J by 9 bases, with 5 bases of the junction left unmatched. In nucleotides, the CDR3 is TGTGCCAGCTGGGACAGGGAAAGTTCACCCCTCCACTTT. Translating it yields CASWDRESSPLHF.

V usage is TRBV27 and J usage is TRBJ2-7; 8 bases line up with TRBD1. CDR3 length: 15 amino acids. The germline gives CDR1 MNHEY, CDR2 SMNVEV (reference sequence). V was clipped by 3 bases and J by 1 base; unmatched bases: 5. The CDR3 spells CASSFTGTGSYEQYF. CDR3 coding DNA: TGTGCCAGCAGTTTTACTGGGACAGGTTCCTACGAGCAGTACTTC.

The chain uses TRBV21-1 and TRBJ2-7; the D call TRBD2 from the table was never checked on the DNA. TRBV21-1 is marked as a pseudogene. The CDR3 extends over 15 amino acids. CDR3 bases: TGTGCCAGCAAAAGCGGGAAGGGGAGGGTGGACGAGCAGTACTTC. It encodes CASKSGKGRVDEQYF.

J is TRBJ2-1 and V is TRBV5-1; D not resolved. Germline V gives CDR1 SGHRS, CDR2 YFSETQ. With 4 bases removed from V and 4 bases from J, the gap between germline ends came to 9 bases. The CDR3 covers 13 residues. Written as DNA, the CDR3 is TGCGCCAGCAGCCGCGGCGATTACAATGAGCAGTTCTTC. It is translated as CASSRGDYNEQFF. The full variable domain, completed using reference TRBV5-1 and TRBJ2-1, is KAGVTQTPRYLIKTRGQQVTLSCSPISGHRSVSWYQQTPGQGLQFLFEYFSETQRNKGNFPGRFSGRQFSNSRSEMNVSTLELGDSALYLCASSRGDYNEQFFGPGTRLTVL.

V gene TRBV28 combines with J gene TRBJ1-2; D might be TRBD1 (5 bases). The CDR3 consists of 14 residues. Germline V gene lookup returns CDR1 MDHEN and CDR2 SYDVKM. The V end was cut by 1 base, the J end by 3 bases, with 9 bases between. CDR3 nucleotide sequence: TGTGCCAGCAGTTTATACGACAGCCACTATGGCTACACCTTC. Its translation is CASSLYDSHYGYTF.

This clone was counted once. CDR3 nucleotides: TGTGCCAGCACCGGAGGGTTGGAGTCGGAAGAGACCCAGTACTTC. Translating it yields CASTGGLESEETQYF. V usage is TRBV5-6 and J usage is TRBJ2-5; TRBD2 might be the D (6 bases). The CDR3 sequence is 15 residues long. V dropped 6 bases and J dropped 3 bases, with 18 bases sitting between them. Germline assignment: CDR1 SGHDT and CDR2 YYEEEE. The full variable domain, completed using reference TRBV5-6 and TRBJ2-5, is DAGVTQSPTHLIKTRGQQVTLRCSPKSGHDTVSWYQQALGQGPQFIFQYYEEEERQRGNFPDRFSGHQFPNYSSELNVNALLLGDSALYLCASTGGLESEETQYFGPGTRLLVL.

The chain has TRBV27 and TRBJ2-1; TRBD2 might be the D (6 bases). The germline V and J ends were trimmed by 4 bases and 0 bases, with 13 bases remaining between them. CDR3 length: 16 residues. CDR1 is MNHEY and CDR2 is SMNVEV in the germline V gene (reference sequence). CDR3 in DNA: TGTGCCAGCAGTTGGGACTCCCTTTCCTCCTACAATGAGCAGTTCTTC. This encodes CASSWDSLSSYNEQFF.

The chain joins TRBV12-5 to TRBJ1-6, with TRBD1 as a possible D gene (6 bases). Germline V gene sequence: CDR1 LGHNT, CDR2 FRNRAP. Trimming stripped 4 bases from V and 2 bases from J, with 6 bases between. The CDR3 runs to 14 residues. The CDR3 here is CASGSGAYNSPLHF. The CDR3 bases are TGTGCTAGTGGTTCAGGGGCCTATAATTCACCCCTCCACTTT.

This clone was recorded a few times. The chain combines TRBV5-1 with TRBJ2-3, with D perhaps TRBD1 (5 bases). Germline lookup yields CDR1 SGHRS and CDR2 YFSETQ. V was trimmed by 5 bases and J by 0 bases, leaving 13 bases between them. The CDR3 has 15 amino acids. DNA of the CDR3: TGCGCCAGCAGTCAAGGGGCTACTAGCACAGATACGCAGTATTTT. Translation: CASSQGATSTDTQYF.